This record looks at one T cell receptor beta chain sequence and its context. In its sample, this clonotype was seen many times. What this receptor recognizes is not known. No base-level quality is on record; no much larger clone is a single base apart. Amplification of TCR beta CDR3 regions was carried out from RNA transcripts. The TCR CDR3 was subjected to a first round of RT-PCR using the HTBI primer set and the Qiagen OneStep RT-PCR kit. Libraries were constructed in a second round of multiplex PCR, after which size selection and purification were performed. Libraries were sequenced paired-end with 100 bp reads on an Illumina HiSeq2000. Turning to the authors' computational methods: SOAPnuke was used to process the raw data, removing reads that contained adapters or uncalled bases, had a mean Phred below 15, or lacked an exact match to the constant primer or identifier. COPE v1.2.5 was used to merge high-quality paired reads, and clonotypes were defined as unique nucleotide sequences. MiTCR v1.1 was used to align clonotypes to the IMGT TRBV, TRBD and TRBJ reference segments. Only V-J combinations with frequency above 0.0001, covering 99% to 99.2% of repertoires, were analysed. The TCS score was defined as the ratio of F50 (clonal expansion) to E x V (chaos), calculated using BLOSUM62-based TCRdist between CDR3 peptides within each V-J. Welch's t-statistics and random forest reduced roughly 500 V-J features to about 13, which were used in a naive Bayes classifier (R e1071). TCRdb redid the processing of the public reads, applying fastp at Q25 and MiXCR, and retained in-frame beta chains. For every CDR3 protein sequence, its rows merge into one entry that carries the most common genes and DNA. V and J calls and clone size were set by TCRdb, not the authors. The sample table contains around 250,000 distinct CDR3 sequences; only one count was recorded for around 26% of them. Roughly 40% of the sample rests with the top ten.

This entry belongs to a study of T cells in Graves' hyperthyroidism and ophthalmopathy (dated by TCRdb to the late 2010s). As for the study more broadly: Peripheral blood was collected at initial diagnosis, before any treatment. TCR V-J signatures able to tell the groups apart were searched for in a discovery cohort of 90 to 100 patients, of whom more than 40 had Graves' ophthalmopathy and roughly 57 had stable Graves' hyperthyroidism. Prospective prediction of ophthalmopathy was tested in an independent validation cohort of fewer than 20 hyperthyroidism patients and 15 to 17 patients who later progressed to ophthalmopathy. The 100 or so discovery patients were randomly split 7:3 into training and test sets. Thyroid tissue and blood T-cell repertoires from about six Graves' hyperthyroidism patients were also compared in the study. Once sampling was done, hyperthyroidism patients were given methimazole at a starting dose of 30 mg daily, whereas ophthalmopathy patients were given high-dose intravenous methylprednisolone. The paper describes TCR Vbeta CDR3 sequencing of some 130 peripheral blood samples, made up of some 42 ophthalmopathy patients, 70 to 75 hyperthyroidism patients and 17 progressor patients.

What the authors observed across the whole study: In validation, the model predicted progression to ophthalmopathy a median of about 6.8 months before onset, with about 70% sensitivity and nearly 75% specificity. Most expanded thyroid clonotypes (frequency above 0.001) were also found in blood, which suggests that blood repertoires may mirror thyroid immune responses. No statistical method was used to set the sample size in advance, and investigators knew the group allocation. Ophthalmopathy was separated from stable hyperthyroidism by a 13 V-J signature model, with approximately 90% sensitivity and about 81% specificity obtained in cross-validation and 80%/75% obtained in testing.

Moderately to severely active disease, a Clinical Activity Score of at least 3, a NOSPECS grade of at least 4, and a duration under 3 months were present in ophthalmopathy patients. Any patient with an uncontrolled infection, another autoimmune disease, pregnancy or lactation was excluded. Diagnoses were based on clinical symptoms, serum thyroxine and TRAb, thyroid ultrasound and orbital computed tomography. PBMCs were isolated from about 9.2 ml of fresh peripheral blood by Ficoll-Paque density gradient centrifugation. Total RNA was extracted using Trizol reagent, and RNA quality was assessed on an Agilent 2100 Bioanalyzer. CDR1 and CDR2, looked up from the germline V gene, are SQVTM and ANQGSEA. V drops 3 bases and J drops 4 bases, leaving 3 bases in between. The CDR3, from cysteine to phenylalanine, totals 11 residues. CDR3 DNA is the only sequence kept; it has 33 bases, read in frame from the first base.

The sequence links TRBV29-1 to TRBJ2-2; the D gene cannot be resolved reliably. This receptor was taken from a woman between 40 and 55 years old with Graves' ophthalmopathy. The sequenced material came from blood. The CDR3 protein sequence reads: CSVDGTGELFF. The DNA reads TGCAGCGTTGACGGCACCGGGGAGCTGTTTTTT.